The 31 T cell receptor beta chains below were found in one sample sequenced in a study of T cells in Graves' hyperthyroidism and ophthalmopathy. TCR beta CDR3 regions were amplified from RNA transcripts. TCR CDR3 regions were first amplified by RT-PCR with HTBI primers. TCRdb fed the multiplex PCR reads into MiXCR, producing one record per CDR3 protein. The data hold about 500,000 distinct CDR3 sequences, with about 15% observed a single time. Specimen: blood. Receptor source: a woman aged 18-29 years with Graves' hyperthyroidism.

V gene TRBV6-2 or TRBV6-3 combines with J gene TRBJ2-3; 12 positions match TRBD2. The CDR3 runs to 17 residues. V gave up 1 base and J gave up 5 bases; unmatched junction bases: 7. Germline V gives CDR1 MNHEY, CDR2 SVGEGT. CDR3 sequence: CASSYFKTSGRVDTQYF. In DNA form, the CDR3 reads TGTGCCAGCAGTTACTTCAAGACTAGCGGGAGAGTAGATACGCAGTATTTT.

At least ten counts were recorded for this clonotype. V is TRBV12-5 and J is TRBJ2-2, with a possible D match to TRBD2 (5 bases). V was pared by 6 bases and J by 3 bases, with 11 bases between. The CDR3 consists of 14 residues. CDR1 LGHNT and CDR2 FRNRAP come from the germline V gene. The CDR3 region has the DNA TGTGCTAGTGGCGCCGGGGAGCACACCGGGGAGCTGTTTTTT. It yields the protein CASGAGEHTGELFF.

Many counts were recorded for this clonotype. This sequence joins TRBV30 and TRBJ2-1; 11 bases align to TRBD2. The germline gives CDR1 GTSNPN, CDR2 SVGIG (reference sequence). The CDR3 is 14 amino acids. V dropped 5 bases and J dropped 7; count of bases not matched to a gene: 7. This CDR3 is CAWGILAGENEQFF. CDR3 nucleotide sequence: TGTGCCTGGGGAATACTAGCGGGAGAAAATGAGCAGTTCTTC.

V gene TRBV7-2 combines with J gene TRBJ1-2; no clear D. The CDR3 length is 14 residues. Between the trimmed V and J ends, which lost 4 bases and 3 bases, there was a span of 12 bases. Germline CDR1 reads SGHTA; CDR2 reads FQGNSA. The CDR3 loop reads CASSSGGIDYGYTF. The CDR3 DNA reads TGTGCCAGCAGCTCGGGAGGGATCGACTATGGCTACACCTTC.

This clonotype has only a few counts. The chain employs TRBV24-1 and TRBJ2-1, with 9 bases aligning to TRBD1. Per germline, CDR1 KGHDR and CDR2 SFDVKD. This CDR3 region has 15 residues. V lost 9 bases, J lost 3 bases, and 8 bases stayed unmatched. The DNA of the CDR3 is TGTGCCACCGGAGGGGACAGGGCGCTCTACAATGAGCAGTTCTTC. Its translation is CATGGDRALYNEQFF.

This clonotype was counted a few times. The chain couples TRBV20-1 to TRBJ1-2; tentatively, D is TRBD1 (6 bases). Germline V gene sequence: CDR1 DFQATT, CDR2 SNEGSKA (reference sequence). CDR3 size: 14 residues. The ends were cut back, 6 bases at V and 2 bases at J, with 16 bases in the middle. The CDR3 DNA follows: TGCAGTGCGGAGAACGAGACAGGCAACTATGGCTACACCTTC. Protein product: CSAENETGNYGYTF.

This clonotype was counted many times. This chain uses TRBV7-8 with TRBJ2-1; D is undetermined. Germline CDR1 and CDR2: SGHVS and FQNEAQ. CDR3 size: 12 residues. Trimming took 1 base from V and 6 from J, leaving 4 bases between them. The CDR3 nucleotides read TGTGCCAGCAGCTTAGGTACCAATGAGCAGTTCTTC. Translated: CASSLGTNEQFF.

This clonotype was counted many times. V is TRBV27 and J is TRBJ2-2; 8 bases fit TRBD2. CDR1 is MNHEY and CDR2 is SMNVEV in the germline V gene (reference sequence). Losses at the gene ends were 10 bases for V and 4 bases for J; bases not matched to a gene: 14. This CDR3 contains 16 residues. This CDR3 reads CATLRRAGVVTGELFF. The CDR3, as DNA: TGTGCCACCCTAAGGCGAGCGGGAGTGGTCACCGGGGAGCTGTTTTTT.

The rearrangement joins TRBV7-6 to TRBJ2-7; 9 bases map to TRBD1. This CDR3 has 15 amino acids. V trimming: 5 bases; J trimming: 5 bases; junction bases outside the gene matches: 10. The germline V gene encodes CDR1 SGHVS and CDR2 FNYEAQ. CDR3 DNA: TGTGCCAGCAGCCGTACCGGGACAGGGATAGACGAGCAGTACTTC. Residues: CASSRTGTGIDEQYF.

This clonotype was picked up many times. The chain has TRBV5-1 and TRBJ2-4; 9 positions match TRBD1. Germline-derived CDR1 and CDR2 are SGHRS and YFSETQ. V lost 2 bases to trimming and J lost 0 bases; unmatched junction nucleotides: 9. CDR3 length: 18 amino acids. The CDR3 coding sequence is TGCGCCAGCAGCTTACCGGGACAGGGACGACTAGCCAAAAACATTCAGTACTTC. Residues: CASSLPGQGRLAKNIQYF.

This clonotype appeared many times. The rearrangement joins TRBV5-8 to TRBJ2-4; 8 positions match TRBD2. This CDR3 is built from 17 residues. Germline trimming cut 1 base from V and 0 bases from J; bases unmatched to any gene: 6. Germline loops: CDR1 SGHTS, CDR2 YDEGEE. The CDR3 region is CASSLWVAGPAKNIQYF. The CDR3 nucleotides are TGTGCCAGCAGCTTGTGGGTAGCGGGACCAGCCAAAAACATTCAGTACTTC. The complete variable domain, with remaining parts taken from reference TRBV5-8 and TRBJ2-4, reads EAGVTQSPTHLIKTRGQQATLRCSPISGHTSVYWYQQALGLGLQFLLWYDEGEERNRGNFPPRFSGRQFPNYSSELNVNALELEDSALYLCASSLWVAGPAKNIQYFGAGTRLSVL.

A note on this clonotype: A read error is possible here, since a much larger clone lies one base away. V gene TRBV6-2 or TRBV6-3 combines with J gene TRBJ2-7; 9 bases match TRBD2. CDR3 length: 13 residues. Germline CDR1 is MNHEY and CDR2 is SVGEGT. The CDR3 is CTSTAGGAYEQYV. The CDR3 DNA reads as TGTACCAGCACCGCGGGGGGGGCCTACGAGCAGTACGTC.

This clonotype was seen ten or more times. The chain couples TRBV5-1 to TRBJ1-5; TRBD1 aligns across 8 bases. The CDR3 loop spans 15 amino acids. The trim removed 0 bases at V and 7 bases at J, leaving 6 bases unmatched. Germline CDR1 reads SGHRS; CDR2 reads YFSETQ. DNA for the CDR3: TGCGCCAGCAGCTTGGCAGGGGGCGCGAACCAGCCCCAGCATTTT. Translation: CASSLAGGANQPQHF. The full variable domain, in which reference TRBV5-1 and TRBJ1-5 provide the parts outside the CDR3, is KAGVTQTPRYLIKTRGQQVTLSCSPISGHRSVSWYQQTPGQGLQFLFEYFSETQRNKGNFPGRFSGRQFSNSRSEMNVSTLELGDSALYLCASSLAGGANQPQHFGDGTRLSIL.

Only a few counts were recorded for this clonotype. The gene calls are TRBV10-3 and TRBJ1-1; D is uncertain. The CDR3 contains 16 residues. V lost 0 bases and J lost 6, with 17 bases in between. CDR1 and CDR2 from the germline V gene are ENHRY and SYGVKD. The CDR3 sequence is CAISESGPVWAAEAFF. The DNA for the CDR3 is TGTGCCATCAGTGAGTCGGGTCCAGTCTGGGCCGCTGAAGCTTTCTTT.

Only a few counts were recorded for this clonotype. This chain joins TRBV12-3 or TRBV12-4 and TRBJ1-5; 10 bases agree with TRBD1. Trimming at V came to 2 bases and at J to 5 bases, leaving 9 bases not matched to a gene. The CDR3 is made up of 17 amino acids. The CDR3 nucleotides read TGTGCCAGCAGTTTAAATTTGGGGACAGGGGATCATCAGCCCCAGCATTTT. Residues: CASSLNLGTGDHQPQHF.

This clonotype was seen many times. The chain links TRBV7-9 to TRBJ2-5, with 8 bases matching TRBD1. The CDR3 runs 15 residues. The trim removed 5 bases at V and 4 bases at J, leaving 9 bases unmatched. The germline CDR1 and CDR2 sequences are SEHNR and FQNEAQ (reference sequence). The CDR3 region is CASSGRRQGSETQYF. The CDR3 nucleotides read TGTGCCAGCAGCGGACGTCGACAGGGGTCAGAGACCCAGTACTTC.

The genes are TRBV10-3 and TRBJ2-7; D is undetermined. CDR1 is ENHRY and CDR2 is SYGVKD in the germline V gene. Trimming cost V 2 bases and J 0 bases, with 5 bases left between them. This CDR3 comprises 13 residues. The CDR3 DNA reads TGTGCCATCAGTGAGATGGACTCCTACGAGCAGTACTTC. The encoded protein is CAISEMDSYEQYF.

This clonotype was seen repeatedly, ten times or more. The V gene is TRBV19, the J gene TRBJ1-2, with TRBD1 matching 8 bases. The germline V gene encodes CDR1 LNHDA and CDR2 SQIVND (reference sequence). CDR3 length: 14 amino acids. The V and J ends lost 7 bases and 5 bases, in that order; junction bases with no gene match: 9. The chain's CDR3 is CASTTGQGGYGYTF. The CDR3, as DNA: TGTGCCAGTACCACTGGACAGGGAGGGTATGGCTACACCTTC. Using reference TRBV19 and TRBJ1-2 for the parts outside the CDR3, the full variable domain is DGGITQSPKYLFRKEGQNVTLSCEQNLNHDAMYWYRQDPGQGLRLIYYSQIVNDFQKGDIAEGYSVSREKKESFPLTVTSAQKNPTAFYLCASTTGQGGYGYTFGSGTRLTVV.

The rearrangement uses TRBV24-1 and TRBJ1-2; D possibly corresponds to TRBD1 (5 bases). The CDR3 loop spans 16 amino acids. The germline CDR1 and CDR2 sequences are KGHDR and SFDVKD. With 0 bases removed from V and 2 bases from J, the gap between germline ends came to 12 bases. The CDR3 DNA reads as TGTGCCACCAGTGATTTGCGGGACCCTGGCAACTATGGCTACACCTTC. It is translated as CATSDLRDPGNYGYTF.

This clonotype was counted ten times or more. The chain is built from TRBV5-1 and TRBJ1-2; 8 nucleotides align to TRBD1. Germline V lookup: CDR1 SGHRS, CDR2 YFSETQ. V lost 0 bases and J lost 1; bases outside the gene matches: 5. This CDR3 region has 16 residues. This chain's CDR3 is CASSLEGDRNNYGYTF. The CDR3 DNA reads TGCGCCAGCAGCTTGGAAGGGGACAGGAATAACTATGGCTACACCTTC.

This clonotype has ten or more counts. The gene calls are TRBV27 and TRBJ1-1; weak D call: TRBD1 (5 bases). Trimming took 4 bases from V and 8 from J, leaving 11 bases between them. CDR1 is MNHEY and CDR2 is SMNVEV in the germline V gene (reference sequence). The CDR3 contains 12 residues. The CDR3 loop is CASSSPSGEAFF. CDR3 DNA sequence: TGTGCCAGCAGTTCACCGTCAGGGGAAGCTTTCTTT.

The gene calls are TRBV2 and TRBJ2-7, with 10 bases that match TRBD1. CDR1 and CDR2 from the germline V gene are SNHLY and FYNNEI. V lost 8 bases, J lost 6 bases, and 4 bases stayed unmatched. This CDR3 spans 12 amino acids. CDR3 residues: CASGQGEGEQYF. In nucleotides, the CDR3 is TGTGCCAGCGGACAGGGGGAAGGCGAGCAGTACTTC.

This clonotype was seen repeatedly, ten times or more. The J gene is TRBJ2-1, the V gene TRBV19; D ambiguous. Germline V lookup: CDR1 LNHDA, CDR2 SQIVND (reference sequence). Between the trimmed V and J ends, which lost 6 bases and 0 bases, there was a span of 12 bases. CDR3 length: 15 amino acids. Written as DNA, the CDR3 is TGTGCCAGTAGCCCTCCAGTGAGCTCCTACAATGAGCAGTTCTTC. Translation gives CASSPPVSSYNEQFF.

The V and J genes are TRBV29-1 and TRBJ2-1; 10 positions match TRBD2. The CDR3 spans 14 residues. The germline V gene has CDR1 SQVTM and CDR2 ANQGSEA. V shed 4 bases, J shed 5 bases, and the junction held 5 bases outside the gene matches. CDR3 in DNA: TGCAGCGTTGTGGGCCTAGCGGGAGACAATGAGCAGTTCTTC. Translated: CSVVGLAGDNEQFF.

In this sample, this clonotype turned up many times. This rearrangement joins TRBV4-1 to TRBJ2-7; D not resolved. Trimming stripped 1 base from V and 2 bases from J, with 15 bases between. CDR1 and CDR2 (germline): MGHRA, YSYEKL. This CDR3 contains 16 residues. The CDR3 spells CASSQVMIRKTYEQYF. CDR3 sequence (DNA): TGCGCCAGCAGCCAAGTGATGATAAGGAAAACCTACGAGCAGTACTTC.

This chain joins TRBV4-1 and TRBJ2-1; TRBD2 matches at 9 bases. From germline, CDR1 is MGHRA and CDR2 YSYEKL. The V gene end was trimmed by 4 bases and the J gene end by 0 bases; junction bases not matched to a gene: 10. This CDR3 contains 18 residues. CDR3 protein: CASSRRLAGRDSYNEQFF. The CDR3, as DNA: TGCGCCAGCAGCCGAAGGCTAGCGGGACGAGACTCCTACAATGAGCAGTTCTTC.

As to this clonotype: A much larger clone differs by one base, so this may be a read error. This CDR3 reads CAGRRTGFYGYTF. The CDR3 nucleotides read TGTGCCGGCAGACGGACAGGGTTCTATGGCTACACCTTC. V and J are TRBV12-3 or TRBV12-4 and TRBJ1-2, with 8 bases fitting TRBD1. This CDR3 contains 13 residues.

Many counts were recorded for this clonotype. The chain employs TRBV14 and TRBJ1-1; tentative D call: TRBD1 (5 bases). V lost 4 bases and J lost 1, with 22 bases in between. The germline V gene encodes CDR1 SGHDN and CDR2 FVKESK. The length of the CDR3 is 18 residues. CDR3 DNA: TGTGCCAGCAGCCGCACCACCAAGAGGGGACGTGAGAACACTGAAGCTTTCTTT. Translated, it gives CASSRTTKRGRENTEAFF.

The V gene is TRBV28, the J gene TRBJ2-1; D might be TRBD2 (6 bases). Germline V gene lookup returns CDR1 MDHEN and CDR2 SYDVKM. The V and J ends lost 3 bases and 3 bases respectively, with 30 bases between them. This CDR3 spans 21 amino acids. CDR3 region: CASSLEGTPSDRSGNYNEQFF. In DNA, the CDR3 is TGTGCCAGCAGTTTGGAGGGAACCCCATCGGATAGAAGCGGCAACTACAATGAGCAGTTCTTC.

At least ten counts were recorded for this clonotype. This chain joins TRBV2 and TRBJ2-1; 7 bases fit TRBD1. The CDR3 sequence is 15 residues long. V shed 6 bases, J shed 2 bases, and the junction held 7 bases outside the gene matches. Germline values: CDR1 SNHLY, CDR2 FYNNEI. The CDR3 coding sequence is TGTGCCAGCAGGGGGACAGCCGGCCCCTACAATGAGCAGTTCTTC. Encoded protein: CASRGTAGPYNEQFF. Looking up the rest from reference TRBV2 and TRBJ2-1 gives the full variable domain: EPEVTQTPSHQVTQMGQEVILRCVPISNHLYFYWYRQILGQKVEFLVSFYNNEISEKSEIFDDQFSVERPDGSNFTLKIRSTKLEDSAMYFCASRGTAGPYNEQFFGPGTRLTVL.

This sequence joins TRBV5-1 and TRBJ2-1, with 9 bases matching TRBD2. CDR3 length: 17 amino acids. V was clipped by 4 bases and J by 4 bases; unmatched bases: 12. Germline V gene data show CDR1 as SGHRS and CDR2 as YFSETQ. CDR3 sequence: CASSLTPPREGYNEQFF. As DNA, the CDR3 is TGCGCCAGCAGCCTCACCCCTCCGCGGGAGGGATACAATGAGCAGTTCTTC.